This T cell receptor (beta chain) was captured by sequencing in a study of cytomegalovirus exposure and HLA in healthy donors. Germline lookup yields CDR1 LNHNV and CDR2 YYDKDF (reference sequence). The CDR3 covers 16 residues. V dropped 5 bases and J dropped 6; count of bases not matched to a gene: 11. This PCR relied on a set of 60 Vbeta primers and 13 Jbeta primers. Repertoires were generated with immunoSEQ multiplex PCR, while TCRdb's copy carries only in-frame clones and drops some. This sample has tens of thousands of clones, with about 84% found just once. The J gene is TRBJ2-2, the V gene TRBV15, with 8 bases aligning to TRBD1. The source is a female donor in good health and CMV-seronegative. Sample: PBMCs. For the CDR3, the DNA is TGTGCCACCAGCTCCCGGGGACAGGCCGAATCCGGGGAGCTGTTTTTT. This gives the protein CATSSRGQAESGELFF.